This T cell receptor beta chain was identified in a study of blood T cell repertoires in COVID-19. On the study more broadly: Italy, Spain and the United States were the sources of the convalescent and acute COVID-19 samples. T cells, B-cell-depleted T cells, or PBMCs supplied cDNA or gDNA.

In the original workflow: Estimation of nucleated cell counts was performed using reference gene primer amplification. The protocol was immunoSEQ multiplex PCR, while the TCRdb copy is restricted to in-frame clones and leaves out a portion. For V, J and clone size, that table is used; D and trimming come from the DNA. Counted here are over 200,000 clones, 75% to 90% occurring once; the ten biggest clones make up 2% to 3%. Germline assignment: CDR1 SGHRS and CDR2 YFSETQ. This CDR3 region has 15 residues. The V gene lost 2 bases and the J gene lost 3 bases, with 12 bases spanning the gap. The receptor comes from a woman in her sixties or seventies with active or convalescent COVID-19. Sequencing was performed on peripheral blood. The V gene is TRBV5-1, the J gene TRBJ2-1, with D tentatively TRBD2 (6 bases). The CDR3 is CASSLDSGDYNEQFF. Written as DNA, the CDR3 is TGCGCCAGCAGCTTAGATAGCGGAGACTACAATGAGCAGTTCTTC.